This record looks at one T cell receptor beta chain sequence and its context. Its cognate antigen is unknown. In the naive CD8 group, cells lacked CD45RO and were positively selected for CCR7, so terminally differentiated effector memory CD45RA+ cells were left out. Germline lookup yields CDR1 LGHNA and CDR2 YSLEER. V was pared by 0 bases and J by 3 bases, with 4 bases between. The CDR3 totals 13 residues. Sequencing used immunoSEQ multiplex PCR; TCRdb keeps in-frame clones, though not all of them. The table records about 1,800,000 clones, about 95% of them present only once. These data come from a study of shared clonotypes between healthy human individuals. At the level of the study: The study used three CD4 naive, three CD4 memory, two CD8 naive and one CD8 memory plate per donor. Findings and caveats of the study: Naive subsets generally exceeded memory subsets in estimated richness.

This receptor was taken from a man aged 18 to 30 in good health. The sequencing input was naive CD8+ T cells sorted from blood. The chain is built from TRBV4-3 and TRBJ2-3, with D unresolved. In DNA, the CDR3 is TGCGCCAGCAGCCAAGAAAGAACAGATACGCAGTATTTT. It yields the protein CASSQERTDTQYF.